Listed below are T cell receptor beta chains from one sample, sequenced in a study of cytomegalovirus exposure and HLA in healthy donors. Produced via immunoSEQ multiplex PCR; TCRdb's table is partial and in-frame only. Of over 150,000 clones in the sample, almost 85% were seen once. Sequenced sample: PBMCs. The receptors originated from a boy under 10 years old in good health and CMV-seronegative. CDR3s include the opening cysteine and the closing phenylalanine or tryptophan. Each record gives: clone size, J gene, V gene, D gene, CDR3 DNA, CDR3 protein. D genes are given only for firm matches. Clone size is given for some rows only: seen once, a few or many times, or a class if the clone is expanded.

clone_size: NA
j_call: TRBJ2-7
v_call: TRBV7-7
d_call: TRBD2
cdr3_nt: TGTGCTAGCAGCTTATCTTCTAGCGGGAAGTACGAGCAGTACTTC
cdr3_aa: CASSLSSSGKYEQYF

clone_size: NA
j_call: TRBJ2-5
v_call: TRBV6-1
d_call: TRBD1
cdr3_nt: TGTGCCAGCAGAGGAACAGGGGACGAGACCCAGTACTTC
cdr3_aa: CASRGTGDETQYF

clone_size: once
j_call: TRBJ2-5
v_call: TRBV29-1
d_call: TRBD2
cdr3_nt: TGCAGCGTTGAGGTAGCGGGAGCGGGCCAAGAGACCCAGTACTTC
cdr3_aa: CSVEVAGAGQETQYF

clone_size: NA
j_call: TRBJ1-3
v_call: TRBV30
d_call: TRBD1
cdr3_nt: TGTGCCTGGAGCCGAGGGGGACAGCTTGGAAACACCATATATTTT
cdr3_aa: CAWSRGGQLGNTIYF

clone_size: NA
j_call: TRBJ2-7
v_call: TRBV18
d_call: TRBD1
cdr3_nt: TGTGCCAGCTCCTCAGAGTCAGGGGGCGAGCAGTACTTC
cdr3_aa: CASSSESGGEQYF

clone_size: NA
j_call: TRBJ2-1
v_call: TRBV6-6
d_call: TRBD2
cdr3_nt: TGTGCCAGCAGTTCACTAGCGGGAGTAACGAATGAGCAGTTCTTC
cdr3_aa: CASSSLAGVTNEQFF

clone_size: NA
j_call: TRBJ2-6
v_call: TRBV30
d_call: NA
cdr3_nt: TGTGCCTGGAGTGTACTGTTTCCGTCCTCTGGGGCCAACGTCCTGACTTTC
cdr3_aa: CAWSVLFPSSGANVLTF

clone_size: NA
j_call: TRBJ1-1
v_call: TRBV6-5
d_call: NA
cdr3_nt: TGTGCCAGCAGTCCACGGAGGCGCCTGAACACTGAAGCTTTCTTT
cdr3_aa: CASSPRRRLNTEAFF

clone_size: once
j_call: TRBJ2-7
v_call: TRBV28
d_call: NA
cdr3_nt: TGTGCCAGCAGTTCCTCGGGCGAGCAGTACTTC
cdr3_aa: CASSSSGEQYF

clone_size: NA
j_call: TRBJ1-5
v_call: TRBV5-1
d_call: NA
cdr3_nt: TGCGCCAGCAGCTTGGCCGGGGAGGATCAGCCCCAGCATTTT
cdr3_aa: CASSLAGEDQPQHF

clone_size: NA
j_call: TRBJ1-1
v_call: TRBV2
d_call: NA
cdr3_nt: TGTGCCAGCAGTACCAAAGGGGGTAGGGACACTGAAGCTTTCTTT
cdr3_aa: CASSTKGGRDTEAFF

clone_size: few
j_call: TRBJ2-1
v_call: TRBV29-1
d_call: NA
cdr3_nt: TGCAGCGTTGAGAAGGGAGACTGGGCTCAGGAGCAGTTCTTC
cdr3_aa: CSVEKGDWAQEQFF

clone_size: NA
j_call: TRBJ2-5
v_call: TRBV7-7
d_call: TRBD1
cdr3_nt: TGTGCTAGCAGCGTGAGCATCAGGGGGTTAGGGACCCAGTACTTC
cdr3_aa: CASSVSIRGLGTQYF

clone_size: NA
j_call: TRBJ2-2
v_call: TRBV19
d_call: NA
cdr3_nt: TGTGCCAGTAGTATGAGGAGCGGGGAGCTGTTTTTT
cdr3_aa: CASSMRSGELFF

clone_size: NA
j_call: TRBJ2-1
v_call: TRBV5-4
d_call: NA
cdr3_nt: TGTGCCAGCAGCTTGGATCAGTACAATGAGCAGTTCTTC
cdr3_aa: CASSLDQYNEQFF

clone_size: NA
j_call: TRBJ2-2
v_call: TRBV11-3
d_call: TRBD1
cdr3_nt: TGTGCCAGCAGCGGGGGACAGGGGGCAGGAGGGGAGCTGTTTTTT
cdr3_aa: CASSGGQGAGGELFF

clone_size: NA
j_call: TRBJ1-3
v_call: TRBV7-9
d_call: NA
cdr3_nt: TGTGCCAGCAGCCCCTGGGTCGGGTCGATCTCTGGAAACACCATATATTTT
cdr3_aa: CASSPWVGSISGNTIYF

clone_size: NA
j_call: TRBJ2-3
v_call: TRBV19
d_call: TRBD1
cdr3_nt: TGTGCCAGCAAGAGGACAGGCAAGATTAGCACAGATACGCAGTATTTT
cdr3_aa: CASKRTGKISTDTQYF

clone_size: NA
j_call: TRBJ2-3
v_call: TRBV7-8
d_call: NA
cdr3_nt: TGTGCCAGCAGCCATCCCAAAACAGAGCCTTACACAGATACGCAGTATTTT
cdr3_aa: CASSHPKTEPYTDTQYF

clone_size: NA
j_call: TRBJ2-3
v_call: TRBV19
d_call: NA
cdr3_nt: TGTGCCAGTAGTATGGGGAGAGTCACAGATACGCAGTATTTT
cdr3_aa: CASSMGRVTDTQYF

clone_size: NA
j_call: TRBJ1-5
v_call: TRBV28
d_call: NA
cdr3_nt: TGTGCCAGCAGTTCTGCAGGGTTAAACCGGCCCCAGCATTTT
cdr3_aa: CASSSAGLNRPQHF

clone_size: NA
j_call: TRBJ1-5
v_call: TRBV4-2
d_call: NA
cdr3_nt: TGTGCCAGCAGCCAAGTAAACAATCAGCCCCAGCATTTT
cdr3_aa: CASSQVNNQPQHF

clone_size: NA
j_call: TRBJ2-1
v_call: TRBV29-1
d_call: NA
cdr3_nt: TGCAGCGTTGTTAAATCTTACAATGAGCAGTTCTTC
cdr3_aa: CSVVKSYNEQFF

clone_size: NA
j_call: TRBJ1-3
v_call: TRBV10-3
d_call: NA
cdr3_nt: TGTGCCATCTTAAGCAGCGAGAACACCATATATTTT
cdr3_aa: CAILSSENTIYF

clone_size: NA
j_call: TRBJ2-7
v_call: TRBV2
d_call: TRBD1
cdr3_nt: TGTGCCAGCAAAAACAAGACAGGGGGCGGGTACGAGCAGTACTTC
cdr3_aa: CASKNKTGGGYEQYF

clone_size: few
j_call: TRBJ2-7
v_call: TRBV5-1
d_call: NA
cdr3_nt: TGCGCCAGCAGTGTCAGGGTATCCTACGAGCAGTACTTC
cdr3_aa: CASSVRVSYEQYF

clone_size: NA
j_call: TRBJ2-7
v_call: TRBV9
d_call: NA
cdr3_nt: TGTGCCAGCAGCGTAGCGCCCAGGGGCGACTACGAGCAGTACTTC
cdr3_aa: CASSVAPRGDYEQYF